Sequencing of this T cell receptor beta chain was carried out in a study of CD8+ T cells in alopecia areata. Treatment of the sample: oral pan-JAK inhibitor, 5-10 mg twice daily. Looked up from germline, CDR1 is SNHLY and CDR2 is FYNNEI. Between the trimmed V and J ends, which lost 3 bases and 4 bases, there was a span of 6 bases. The CDR3 has 12 residues. As the sequencing template, cDNA was produced by extracting RNA and reverse transcribing it. Sequencing used immunoSEQ multiplex PCR; TCRdb keeps in-frame clones, though not all of them. The sample consists of roughly 220,000 clones, more than 30% of them appearing once.

Sequenced material: CD4+ T cells sorted from blood, taken around week 30, from a patient treated with tofacitinib. This receptor was taken from a human donor with alopecia areata. This chain links TRBV2 with TRBJ1-2, with D hard to call. The CDR3 DNA is TGTGCCAGCAGTGAGCAGGCCTATGGCTACACCTTC. It codes for CASSEQAYGYTF.